The clone carrying this T cell receptor beta chain has only a few counts. Its antigen is currently unknown. The CDR3 contains 19 residues. CDR1 is MNHEY and CDR2 is SMNVEV in the germline V gene (reference sequence). Trimming cost V 0 bases and J 1 base, with 21 bases left between them. This sample is part of a study of T cell repertoires in cytomegalovirus infection. Across the study: A matching HLA type, together with CMV infection, was signaled by public TCR beta signatures.

Findings of the study overall: HLA-C-restricted CMV-specific TCR beta clonotypes were dominant in the ex vivo response.

Via MiXCR, TCRdb re-called the reads, giving one row per CDR3 protein. This sample carries about 920,000 distinct CDR3 sequences, 31% of them seen once, and the ten largest clones take around 15%. This specimen was cultured CD8+ T cells from PBMCs, taken from culture after CMV antigen stimulation. The chain combines TRBV27 with TRBJ2-5; D is unclear. The clonotype originates from a human donor in good health (CMV status not recorded). Some clones in this sample may be carry-over from other donors' samples. CDR3 sequence reads: CASSLSVAGRPSSQETQYF. CDR3 nucleotide sequence: TGTGCCAGCAGTTTATCGGTCGCAGGACGCCCATCATCCCAAGAGACCCAGTACTTC.